This section outlines one T cell receptor (beta chain) sequence together with its context. The antigen is not known. At one of its ends the junction is not consistent with the germline gene, which may arise from a read error. This sample is part of a study of blood T cells in healthy people across ages. Study conclusions and caveats: Conclusively comparing naive with antigen-experienced cells was impossible with unsorted PBMCs.

Then a second PCR, running about 7 to 11 cycles, was carried out with a sample-barcoded 5' primer and a J-beta primer mix. Each CDR3 protein gets one entry after TCRdb re-called the 5' RACE reads with MiXCR. The data show approximately 490,000 distinct CDR3 sequences, under 30% seen once. This CDR3 spans 12 amino acids. The V gene's germline CDR1 is MDHEN and CDR2 SYDVKM. The same specimen was also included in a second study, on T cells of mothers and their children. This second report adds: Random nucleotides (2-4) and sample barcodes were added by the M1S primer used in the second PCR.

Sample: blood. The chain uses TRBV28 and TRBJ2-7; D call uncertain. The TCR comes from a boy younger than 18 in good health. The CDR3 spells CASSLPMLGEHF. In nucleotides, the CDR3 is TGTGCCAGCAGTTTACCCATGTTGGGCGAGCACTTC. Using reference TRBV28 and TRBJ2-7 for the parts outside the CDR3, the full variable domain is DVKVTQSSRYLVKRTGEKVFLECVQDMDHENMFWYRQDPGLGLRLIYFSYDVKMKEKGDIPEGYSVSREKKERFSLILESASTNQTSMYLCASSLPMLGEHFGPGTRLTVT.